The T cell receptor beta chain described here comes from a study of blood T cell repertoires in COVID-19. Looked up from germline, CDR1 is LGHDT and CDR2 is YNNKEL (reference sequence). The V end was cut by 5 bases, the J end by 4 bases, with 12 bases between. The CDR3 runs to 15 residues. Sequencing was performed with immunoSEQ multiplex PCR; in TCRdb, only in-frame clones are kept and a portion is missing. Among about 260,000 clones listed, about nine tenths were seen once. V and J are TRBV3-1 (or the pseudogene TRBV3-2) and TRBJ1-6; D ambiguous. This sequence originates from a woman aged 50 to 65 who had recovered from COVID-19. The specimen was peripheral blood. Here the CDR3 reads CASSYTVLYNSPLHF. The CDR3 DNA follows: TGTGCCAGCAGCTATACAGTCCTATATAATTCACCCCTCCACTTT.